These 2 T cell receptor beta chains originate from one sample sequenced in a study of T-cell reconstitution after alpha-beta-depleted transplantation in children. Unique molecular identifiers were incorporated into the prepared TCRbeta library. TCRdb re-called the PCR reads with MiXCR, one entry per CDR3 protein. Of hundreds of thousands of distinct CDR3 sequences listed, around 17% were seen once; the top ten hold over 0.95%. The specimen was PBMCs from the stem cell graft donor, collected from the stem cell graft. The receptors stem from a human donor who donated a stem cell graft to a child with acute myeloid leukemia.

This rearrangement joins TRBV10-2 to TRBJ1-1, with no clear D. The CDR3 totals 13 residues. With 3 bases removed from V and 4 bases from J, the gap between germline ends came to 9 bases. Germline CDR1 and CDR2: WSHSY and SAAADI. This CDR3 is CASSDAGSTEAFF. The CDR3 DNA reads as TGCGCCAGCAGTGATGCCGGGAGCACTGAAGCTTTCTTT.

This clonotype was counted between two and nine times. The rearrangement joins TRBV5-1 to TRBJ2-1; a possible D gene is TRBD1 (7 bases). CDR3 length equals 16 residues. V was cut by 2 bases and J by 2 bases, with 14 bases left in between. CDR1 SGHRS and CDR2 YFSETQ come from the germline V gene. CDR3 residues: CASSFYQGGAYNEQFF. The CDR3 DNA reads TGCGCCAGCAGCTTCTACCAGGGGGGCGCCTACAATGAGCAGTTCTTC.